The rows below give T cell receptor beta chains drawn from one sample of a study of shared clonotypes between healthy human individuals. Produced via immunoSEQ multiplex PCR; TCRdb's table is partial and in-frame only. The data show roughly 1,000,000 clones, about 80% seen once. The sequenced sample was memory CD4+ T cells from PBMCs. These receptors originate from a man aged 18 to 35 in good health. Some clones in this sample may be carry-over from other donors' samples. CDR3s include the opening cysteine and the closing phenylalanine or tryptophan. The order of the fields is V gene, CDR3 protein.

V gene: TRBV7-8
CDR3 protein: CASSLVAAREQFF

V gene: TRBV6-5
CDR3 protein: CASKAGISYNEQFF

V gene: TRBV5-4
CDR3 protein: CASSAGTGLGKNEQFF

V gene: TRBV19
CDR3 protein: CASSIIYRTRNTGELFF

V gene: TRBV5-1
CDR3 protein: CASSSFPGGRNTIYF

V gene: TRBV30
CDR3 protein: CAWSVALAGYNEQFF

V gene: TRBV7-2
CDR3 protein: CASRRRSGDEKLFF

V gene: TRBV7-2
CDR3 protein: CASSLVGLNTEAFF

V gene: TRBV14
CDR3 protein: CASSQVRDRNTGELFF

V gene: TRBV19
CDR3 protein: CASTGQGRNEQFF